The 28 T cell receptor beta chains in this list originate from one sample, sequenced in a study of glioma-infiltrating T cells after dendritic cell vaccination. Sequencing was performed with immunoSEQ multiplex PCR; in TCRdb, only in-frame clones are kept and a portion is missing. The sample lists 90,000 or so clones; more than 75% were seen once. Sequenced material: blood, taken before dendritic cell vaccination. Receptor source: a human donor with glioblastoma.

V usage is TRBV5-1 and J usage is TRBJ2-1; D unresolved. V lost 1 base to trimming and J lost 3 bases, with 8 bases between them. Germline V gene lookup returns CDR1 SGHRS and CDR2 YFSETQ. The CDR3 contains 14 residues. CDR3 loop: CASSLLTGYNEQFF. The CDR3 DNA is TGCGCCAGCAGCTTGTTGACTGGCTACAATGAGCAGTTCTTC.

This clone was found once. The chain couples TRBV27 to TRBJ2-1; D is undetermined. Germline V lookup: CDR1 MNHEY, CDR2 SMNVEV (reference sequence). Trimming took off 4 bases at V and 4 bases at J, with 8 bases between the two ends. The CDR3 has 13 amino acids. The CDR3 loop reads CASSSLGYNEQFF. In nucleotides, the CDR3 is TGTGCCAGCAGTTCACTCGGGTACAATGAGCAGTTCTTC.

The V and J genes are TRBV27 and TRBJ2-3; 8 positions match TRBD2. CDR1 MNHEY and CDR2 SMNVEV come from the germline V gene (reference sequence). V trimming: 7 bases; J trimming: 5 bases; junction bases outside the gene matches: 8. This CDR3 is 14 amino acids long. CDR3 region: CASTRVGGVDTQYF. The CDR3 DNA follows: TGTGCCAGCACCCGGGTCGGGGGGGTAGATACGCAGTATTTT.

The V call is TRBV6-5, the J call TRBJ1-1; no definite D call. The CDR3 length is 14 residues. Germline CDR1 is MNHEY and CDR2 is SVGAGI. The V and J ends lost 7 bases and 0 bases respectively, with 12 bases between them. The CDR3 reads CASTPMAMNTEAFF. CDR3 in DNA: TGTGCCAGCACCCCGATGGCCATGAACACTGAAGCTTTCTTT.

The V call is TRBV5-1, the J call TRBJ2-1, with 8 bases fitting TRBD1. The CDR3 runs 20 residues. The trim removed 4 bases at V and 8 bases at J, leaving 26 bases unmatched. Germline assignment: CDR1 SGHRS and CDR2 YFSETQ. The CDR3 DNA reads as TGCGCCAGCAGCGCGACTGGACAGGGTGCTTTGGCTAGCATTGGATATGAGCAGTTCTTC. Translating gives CASSATGQGALASIGYEQFF.

V gene TRBV7-9 combines with J gene TRBJ2-5; possible D gene TRBD2, 7 bases. CDR1 is SEHNR, CDR2 FQNEAQ, per germline (reference sequence). The V end was cut by 2 bases, the J end by 5 bases, with 15 bases between. The CDR3 runs 15 residues. The CDR3 protein is CASSLISRGGETQYF. The CDR3, as DNA: TGTGCCAGCAGCTTAATCTCCAGGGGAGGGGAGACCCAGTACTTC.

The genes are TRBV5-1 and TRBJ2-5, with a tentative D call TRBD2 (6 bases). Trimming pared 2 bases from V and 9 bases from J, leaving 14 bases between. The CDR3 length is 13 residues. Per germline, CDR1 SGHRS and CDR2 YFSETQ. As DNA, the CDR3 is TGCGCCAGCAGCTTCATTCCCACGGGGGCCCAGTACTTC. Translation: CASSFIPTGAQYF.

The chain uses TRBV9 and TRBJ2-2; TRBD1 aligns across 9 bases. After removal of 0 bases from V and 7 bases from J, the junction contained 7 bases not matched to a gene. Per germline, CDR1 SGDLS and CDR2 YYNGEE. The length of the CDR3 is 16 residues. In DNA, the CDR3 is TGTGCCAGCAGCGTAGTACCGACAGGGGGGCTCGGGGAGCTGTTTTTT. Its protein product is CASSVVPTGGLGELFF.

This chain joins TRBV18 and TRBJ1-1, with TRBD1 matching over 8 bases. Germline values: CDR1 KGHSH, CDR2 LQKENI. The CDR3 totals 11 residues. J was trimmed by 12 bases and V by 8 bases; bases with no gene match: 8. DNA of the CDR3: TGTGCCAGCGGACAGGGACTTCAGACTTTCTTT. It yields the protein CASGQGLQTFF.

The chain carries TRBV5-5 and TRBJ2-2; possible D gene TRBD1, 5 bases. Trimming cost V 7 bases and J 2 bases, with 21 bases left between them. From germline, CDR1 is SGHKS and CDR2 YYEKEE (reference sequence). CDR3 length: 17 amino acids. The CDR3 DNA sequence: TGTGCCAGCGGGCAGGGTATACGGATGAGTAACACCGGGGAGCTGTTTTTT. Translated: CASGQGIRMSNTGELFF.

A word on this clone: The same CDR3 can be traced to other DNA sequences in this sample. The chain joins TRBV7-9 to TRBJ2-1, with 10 bases matching TRBD2. After removal of 6 bases from V and 6 bases from J, the junction contained 20 bases not matched to a gene. The length of the CDR3 is 19 residues. Germline lookup yields CDR1 SEHNR and CDR2 FQNEAQ (reference sequence). In DNA, the CDR3 is TGTGCCAGCAGGGCCACTAGCGGGAAAAATCCACCCCCCGCCAATGAGCAGTTCTTC. Translated: CASRATSGKNPPPANEQFF. Together with reference TRBV7-9 and TRBJ2-1, the CDR3 gives the full variable domain: DTGVSQNPRHKITKRGQNVTFRCDPISEHNRLYWYRQTLGQGPEFLTYFQNEAQLEKSRLLSDRFSAERPKGSFSTLEIQRTEQGDSAMYLCASRATSGKNPPPANEQFFGPGTRLTVL.

The chain combines TRBV5-1 with TRBJ2-1; 13 bases are a match to TRBD2. V lost 3 bases, J lost 4 bases, and 4 bases stayed unmatched. This CDR3 is 16 amino acids long. Germline CDR1 is SGHRS and CDR2 is YFSETQ. CDR3 sequence reads: CASSSGTSGTYNEQFF. The CDR3 DNA reads TGCGCCAGCAGCTCTGGGACTAGCGGGACGTACAATGAGCAGTTCTTC.

This clone came up a few times. The chain uses TRBV18 and TRBJ1-1, with a weak D call TRBD1 (5 bases). CDR3 length: 13 amino acids. V was cut by 5 bases and J by 8 bases, with 15 bases left in between. The germline V gene has CDR1 KGHSH and CDR2 LQKENI. The DNA of the CDR3 is TGTGCCAGCTCAGTGGACGGGGAGGGGGAAGCTTTCTTT. Protein: CASSVDGEGEAFF.

This clone was observed once. This chain connects TRBV6-1 to TRBJ2-1, with TRBD2 matching over 9 bases. The CDR3 has 16 residues. Germline CDR1 is MNHNS and CDR2 is SASEGT. V was pared by 2 bases and J by 4 bases, with 6 bases of the junction left unmatched. The CDR3 here is CASSERGGGVYNEQFF. In DNA, the CDR3 is TGTGCCAGCAGTGAAAGGGGCGGGGGGGTGTACAATGAGCAGTTCTTC.

The chain carries TRBV6-5 and TRBJ1-2; tentative D call: TRBD1 (5 bases). The CDR3 has 14 residues. Looked up from germline, CDR1 is MNHEY and CDR2 is SVGAGI. V lost 6 bases to trimming and J lost 2 bases, with 13 bases between them. The CDR3 reads CASSRLGPNYGYTF. The DNA for the CDR3 is TGTGCCAGCAGCAGGTTGGGGCCGAACTATGGCTACACCTTC.

The chain joins TRBV18 to TRBJ2-5, with 11 positions matching TRBD2. CDR1 and CDR2 from the germline V gene are KGHSH and LQKENI. The CDR3 has 15 amino acids. The V gene end was trimmed by 6 bases and the J gene end by 4 bases; junction bases not matched to a gene: 7. The CDR3 nucleotides are TGTGCCAGCTCCCCGGGACTAGCGGCTGTAGAGACCCAGTACTTC. It encodes CASSPGLAAVETQYF.

The CDR3 is CASSDTISNQPQHF. CDR3 DNA sequence: TGTGCCAGCTCGGACACCATTAGCAATCAGCCCCAGCATTTT. The chain carries TRBV9 and TRBJ1-5; the D gene is possibly TRBD1 (5 bases). The CDR3 covers 14 residues. Looked up from germline, CDR1 is SGDLS and CDR2 is YYNGEE. V was trimmed by 7 bases and J by 0 bases, leaving 11 bases between them.

The chain recombines TRBV2 with TRBJ1-1, with a weak D call TRBD1 (6 bases). The V gene's germline CDR1 is SNHLY and CDR2 FYNNEI. The germline V and J ends were trimmed by 8 bases and 4 bases, with 17 bases remaining between them. The CDR3 is 14 amino acids. CDR3 in DNA: TGTGCCAGCCATATCGACAGGCAGGGCACTGAAGCTTTCTTT. Translation gives CASHIDRQGTEAFF.

The chain joins TRBV30 to TRBJ2-3, with a possible D match to TRBD2 (6 bases). The CDR3 runs 14 residues. Germline V gene lookup returns CDR1 GTSNPN and CDR2 SVGIG (reference sequence). Trimming left V 2 bases short and J 0 bases short, with 9 bases between. The CDR3 sequence: CAWSFGTSTDTQYF. The CDR3 nucleotides read TGTGCCTGGAGTTTTGGGACTAGCACAGATACGCAGTATTTT.

This clone was observed a single time. The chain carries TRBV11-1 and TRBJ2-4, with D possibly TRBD2 on 5 matching bases. CDR1 SGHAT and CDR2 FQDESV come from the germline V gene (reference sequence). The CDR3 spans 14 residues. Trimming left V 8 bases short and J 6 bases short, with 17 bases between. CDR3 bases: TGTGCCAGCGGGTCCGGGCTAGCCGGAAACATTCAGTACTTC. Its translation: CASGSGLAGNIQYF.

CDR3 sequence: CASSLSGTYTDTQYF. CDR3 nucleotides: TGTGCCAGCAGCTTAAGCGGGACCTACACAGATACGCAGTATTTT. The V and J genes are TRBV7-9 and TRBJ2-3, with 7 bases identical to TRBD2. CDR3 length equals 15 residues. Unmatched junction bases numbered 4, after V lost 2 bases and J lost 2 bases. Germline CDR1 SEHNR, CDR2 FQNEAQ (reference sequence).

This chain links TRBV18 with TRBJ1-1; 7 nucleotides align to TRBD1. J gave up 8 bases and V 2 bases, and 8 bases lay outside the gene matches. Germline lookup yields CDR1 KGHSH and CDR2 LQKENI. The CDR3 loop spans 14 amino acids. The CDR3, as DNA: TGTGCCAGCTCACCAGAGATACAGGGGCGGGAAGCTTTCTTT. Amino acid sequence: CASSPEIQGREAFF.

V is TRBV2 and J is TRBJ1-5; possibly TRBD1 for D (6 bases). The V gene's germline CDR1 is SNHLY and CDR2 FYNNEI. The CDR3 consists of 15 residues. V was shortened by 2 bases and J by 3 bases, with 11 bases between the two germline ends. CDR3 residues: CASSEQDSYNQPQHF. CDR3 DNA: TGTGCCAGCAGTGAACAGGACAGCTACAATCAGCCCCAGCATTTT.

The V call is TRBV12-5, the J call TRBJ2-3; the D gene is possibly TRBD1 (5 bases). The CDR3 has 15 residues. From germline, CDR1 is LGHNT and CDR2 FRNRAP. V lost 0 bases and J 5 bases, leaving 12 bases between the germline ends. CDR3 DNA: TGTGCTAGTGGTTTGGTAAGGTGGGGCGGAGATACGCAGTATTTT. Residues: CASGLVRWGGDTQYF.

This chain joins TRBV5-4 and TRBJ2-3; 13 bases agree with TRBD2. The germline V gene has CDR1 SGHNT and CDR2 YYREEE (reference sequence). Trimming at V came to 7 bases and at J to 4 bases, leaving 3 bases not matched to a gene. The CDR3 consists of 14 residues. The CDR3 loop is CASGTSGRADTQYF. The CDR3 nucleotides are TGTGCCAGCGGTACTAGCGGGAGGGCAGATACGCAGTATTTT.

The table lists this clone with a few counts. V is TRBV6-1 and J is TRBJ2-7; TRBD1 might be the D (6 bases). The germline gives CDR1 MNHNS, CDR2 SASEGT. V was trimmed by 3 bases and J by 6 bases, leaving 18 bases between them. The CDR3 contains 15 residues. CDR3 nucleotides: TGTGCCAGCAGTGAGGAGACAGGATCCCCCTCCGAGCAGTACTTC. Its protein is CASSEETGSPSEQYF.

CDR3 sequence (DNA): TGCGCCAGCAGCTCTACGAATTTTAACGAAAAACTGTTTTTT. It translates to CASSSTNFNEKLFF. The chain links TRBV5-1 to TRBJ1-4, with D hard to call. CDR1 and CDR2 (germline): SGHRS, YFSETQ. This CDR3 is built from 14 residues. Trimming pared 3 bases from V and 8 bases from J, leaving 14 bases between.

V is TRBV5-1 and J is TRBJ2-2; the match to TRBD2 covers 9 bases. The CDR3 extends over 15 amino acids. V shed 4 bases, J shed 6 bases, and the junction held 7 bases outside the gene matches. Germline V gene sequence: CDR1 SGHRS, CDR2 YFSETQ. DNA for the CDR3: TGCGCCAGCAGCATCCTAGCGGGGTCCCCCGGGGAGCTGTTTTTT. This encodes CASSILAGSPGELFF.